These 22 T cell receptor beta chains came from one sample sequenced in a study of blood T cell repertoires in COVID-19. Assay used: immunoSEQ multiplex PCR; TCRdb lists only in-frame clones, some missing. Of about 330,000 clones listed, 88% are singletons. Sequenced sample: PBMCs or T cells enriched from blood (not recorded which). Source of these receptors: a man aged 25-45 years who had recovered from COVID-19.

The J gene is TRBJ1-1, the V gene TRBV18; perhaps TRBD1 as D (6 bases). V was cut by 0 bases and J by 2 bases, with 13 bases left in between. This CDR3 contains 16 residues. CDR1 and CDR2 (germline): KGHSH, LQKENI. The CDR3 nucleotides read TGTGCCAGCTCACCACCGGACCGGACAGCCAACACTGAAGCTTTCTTT. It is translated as CASSPPDRTANTEAFF.

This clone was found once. The CDR3 loop is CASSLWNTEAFF. In nucleotides, the CDR3 is TGTGCCAGCAGTTTATGGAACACTGAAGCTTTCTTT. The V gene is TRBV6-5, the J gene TRBJ1-1; D is unclear. Trimming shortened V by 4 bases and J by 1 base, and 4 bases separated the two germline ends. Germline CDR1 and CDR2: MNHEY and SVGAGI. The CDR3 runs to 12 residues.

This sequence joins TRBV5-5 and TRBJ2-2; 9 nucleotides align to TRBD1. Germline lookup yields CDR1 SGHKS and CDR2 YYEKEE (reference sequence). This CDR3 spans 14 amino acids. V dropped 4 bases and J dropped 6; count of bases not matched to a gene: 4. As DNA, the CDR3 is TGTGCCAGCAGCGGCGGGACAGGGTCCGGGGAGCTGTTTTTT. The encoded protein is CASSGGTGSGELFF.

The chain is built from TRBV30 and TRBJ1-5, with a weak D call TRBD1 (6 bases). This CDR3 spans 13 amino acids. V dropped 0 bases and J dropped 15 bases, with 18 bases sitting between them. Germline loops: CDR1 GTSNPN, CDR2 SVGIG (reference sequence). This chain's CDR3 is CAWSVQGQAKWHF. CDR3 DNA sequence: TGTGCCTGGAGTGTCCAGGGACAAGCAAAATGGCATTTT.

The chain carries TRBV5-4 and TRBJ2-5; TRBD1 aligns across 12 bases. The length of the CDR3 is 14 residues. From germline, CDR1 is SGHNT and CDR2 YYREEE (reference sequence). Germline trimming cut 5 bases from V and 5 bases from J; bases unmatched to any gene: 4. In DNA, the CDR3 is TGTGCCAGCAGTGGGACAGGGGGCGAGGAGACCCAGTACTTC. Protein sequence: CASSGTGGEETQYF.

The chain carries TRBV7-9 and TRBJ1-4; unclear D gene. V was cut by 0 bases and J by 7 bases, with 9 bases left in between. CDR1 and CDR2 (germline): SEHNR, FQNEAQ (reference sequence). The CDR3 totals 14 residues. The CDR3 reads CASSLAGVTEKLFF. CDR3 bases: TGTGCCAGCAGCTTAGCCGGGGTTACTGAAAAACTGTTTTTT.

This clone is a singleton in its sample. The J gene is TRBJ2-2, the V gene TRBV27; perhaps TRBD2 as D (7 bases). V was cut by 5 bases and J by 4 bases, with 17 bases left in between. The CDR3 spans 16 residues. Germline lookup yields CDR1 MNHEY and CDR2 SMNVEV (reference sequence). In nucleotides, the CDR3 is TGTGCCAGCAGTCTACGAGGGGCGGGGGCCACCGGGGAGCTGTTTTTT. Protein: CASSLRGAGATGELFF.

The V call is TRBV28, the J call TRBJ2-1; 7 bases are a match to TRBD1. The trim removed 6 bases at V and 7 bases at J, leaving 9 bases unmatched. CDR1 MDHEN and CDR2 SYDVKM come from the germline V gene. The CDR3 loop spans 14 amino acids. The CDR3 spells CASSHLQGRNEQFF. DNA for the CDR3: TGTGCCAGCAGCCATCTACAGGGGCGGAATGAGCAGTTCTTC.

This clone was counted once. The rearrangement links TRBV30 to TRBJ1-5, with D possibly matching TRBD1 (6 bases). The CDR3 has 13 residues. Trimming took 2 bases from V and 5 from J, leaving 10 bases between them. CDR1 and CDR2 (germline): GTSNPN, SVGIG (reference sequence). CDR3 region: CAWSIQGYQPQHF. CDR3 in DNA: TGTGCCTGGAGTATTCAGGGGTATCAGCCCCAGCATTTT.

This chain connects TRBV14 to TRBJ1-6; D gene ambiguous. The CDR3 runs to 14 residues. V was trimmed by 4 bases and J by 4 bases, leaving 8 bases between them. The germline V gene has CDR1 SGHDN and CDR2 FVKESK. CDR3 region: CASSRRGYNSPLHF. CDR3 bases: TGTGCCAGCAGCCGCCGCGGATATAATTCACCCCTCCACTTT.

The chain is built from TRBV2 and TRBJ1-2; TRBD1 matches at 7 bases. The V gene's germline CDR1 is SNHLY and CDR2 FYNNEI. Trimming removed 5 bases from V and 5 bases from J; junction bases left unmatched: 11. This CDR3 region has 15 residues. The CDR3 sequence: CASSSHRDSHYGYTF. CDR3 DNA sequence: TGTGCCAGCAGTTCTCACCGGGACAGCCATTATGGCTACACCTTC.

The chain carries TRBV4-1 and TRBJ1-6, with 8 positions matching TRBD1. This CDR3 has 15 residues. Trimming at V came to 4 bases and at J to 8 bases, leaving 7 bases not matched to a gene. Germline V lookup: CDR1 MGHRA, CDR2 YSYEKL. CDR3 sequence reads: CASSLSQGGDSPLHF. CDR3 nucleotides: TGCGCCAGCAGCCTATCACAGGGGGGAGATTCACCCCTCCACTTT.

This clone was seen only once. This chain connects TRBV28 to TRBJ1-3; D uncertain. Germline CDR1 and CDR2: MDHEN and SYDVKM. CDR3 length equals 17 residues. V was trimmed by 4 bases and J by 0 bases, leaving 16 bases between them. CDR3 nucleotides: TGTGCCAGCAGTTACCCGTCGCTCACCAGCTCTGGAAACACCATATATTTT. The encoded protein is CASSYPSLTSSGNTIYF.

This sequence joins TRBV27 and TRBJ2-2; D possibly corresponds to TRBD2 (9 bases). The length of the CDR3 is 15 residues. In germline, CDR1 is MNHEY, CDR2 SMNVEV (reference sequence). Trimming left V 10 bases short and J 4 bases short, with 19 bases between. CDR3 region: CANRGTSYSTGELFF. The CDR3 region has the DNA TGTGCCAACAGGGGGACTAGCTACTCCACCGGGGAGCTGTTTTTT.

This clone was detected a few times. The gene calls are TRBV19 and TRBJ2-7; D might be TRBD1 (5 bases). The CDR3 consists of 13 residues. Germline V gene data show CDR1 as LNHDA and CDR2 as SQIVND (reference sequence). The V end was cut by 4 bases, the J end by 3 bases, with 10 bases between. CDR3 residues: CASSKDSRYEQYF. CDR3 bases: TGTGCCAGTAGTAAAGACAGTCGCTACGAGCAGTACTTC.

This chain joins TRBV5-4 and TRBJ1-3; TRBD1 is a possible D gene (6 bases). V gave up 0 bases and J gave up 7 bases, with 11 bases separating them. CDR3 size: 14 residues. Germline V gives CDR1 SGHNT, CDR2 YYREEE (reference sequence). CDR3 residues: CASSLGRGFNTIYF. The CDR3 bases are TGTGCCAGCAGCTTGGGCAGGGGTTTTAACACCATATATTTT.

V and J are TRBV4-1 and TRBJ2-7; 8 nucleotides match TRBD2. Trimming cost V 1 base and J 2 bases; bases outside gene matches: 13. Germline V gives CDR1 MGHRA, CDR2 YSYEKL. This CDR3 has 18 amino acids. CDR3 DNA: TGCGCCAGCAGCCAAGCGTACTCCCCCAGCGGGGGAACCTACGAGCAGTACTTC. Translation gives CASSQAYSPSGGTYEQYF.

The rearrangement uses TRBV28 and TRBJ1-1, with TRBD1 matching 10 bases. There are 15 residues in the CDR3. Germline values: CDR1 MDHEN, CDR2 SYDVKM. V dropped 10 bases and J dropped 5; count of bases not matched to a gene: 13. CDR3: CATRDRGTSWTEAFF. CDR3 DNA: TGTGCCACACGGGACAGGGGAACTAGTTGGACTGAAGCTTTCTTT.

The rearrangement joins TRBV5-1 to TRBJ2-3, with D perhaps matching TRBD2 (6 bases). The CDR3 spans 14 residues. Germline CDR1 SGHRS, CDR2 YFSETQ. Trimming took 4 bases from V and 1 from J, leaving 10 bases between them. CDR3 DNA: TGCGCCAGCAGCACCGGGACTGGCACAGATACGCAGTATTTT. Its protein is CASSTGTGTDTQYF. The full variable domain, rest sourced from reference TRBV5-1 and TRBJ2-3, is KAGVTQTPRYLIKTRGQQVTLSCSPISGHRSVSWYQQTPGQGLQFLFEYFSETQRNKGNFPGRFSGRQFSNSRSEMNVSTLELGDSALYLCASSTGTGTDTQYFGPGTRLTVL.

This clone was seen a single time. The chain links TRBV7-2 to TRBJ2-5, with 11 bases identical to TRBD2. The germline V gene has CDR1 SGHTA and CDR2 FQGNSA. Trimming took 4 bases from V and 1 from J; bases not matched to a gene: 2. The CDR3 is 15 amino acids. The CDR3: CASSSLAGGQETQYF. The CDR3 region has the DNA TGTGCCAGCAGCTCCCTAGCGGGGGGCCAAGAGACCCAGTACTTC. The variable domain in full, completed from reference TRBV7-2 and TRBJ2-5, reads GAGVSQSPSNKVTEKGKDVELRCDPISGHTALYWYRQSLGQGLEFLIYFQGNSAPDKSGLPSDRFSAERTGGSVSTLTIQRTQQEDSAVYLCASSSLAGGQETQYFGPGTRLLVL.

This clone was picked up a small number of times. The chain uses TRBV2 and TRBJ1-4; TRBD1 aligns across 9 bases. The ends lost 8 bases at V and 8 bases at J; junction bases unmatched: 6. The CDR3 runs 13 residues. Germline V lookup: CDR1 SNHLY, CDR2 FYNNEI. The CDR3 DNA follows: TGTGCCAGCGCCGGGACAGGGTCCGAAAAACTGTTTTTT. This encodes CASAGTGSEKLFF.

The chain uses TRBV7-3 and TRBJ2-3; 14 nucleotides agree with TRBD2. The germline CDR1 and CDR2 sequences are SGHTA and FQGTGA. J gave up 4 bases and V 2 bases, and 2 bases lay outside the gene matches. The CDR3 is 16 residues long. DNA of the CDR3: TGTGCCAGCAGCTTAGGGACTAGCGGGGGATCAGATACGCAGTATTTT. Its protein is CASSLGTSGGSDTQYF.